The entry that follows covers one T cell receptor (beta chain) sequence. The CDR3 sequence is 15 residues long. Germline CDR1 reads SGHDT; CDR2 reads YYEEEE. Trimming stripped 1 base from V and 2 bases from J, with 12 bases between. Study processing details: Estimation of nucleated cell counts relied on the amplification of reference gene primers. The table came from immunoSEQ multiplex PCR; TCRdb's copy has only in-frame clones and leaves some out. The DNA was the basis for D and trimming; V, J and clone size are from that table. Here the sample spans about 99,000 clones, about 86% being singletons. This entry is derived from a study of blood T cell repertoires in COVID-19. For the study at large: Acute and convalescent COVID-19 samples came from the United States, Italy and Spain. PBMCs, B-cell-depleted T cells, or T cells were the source of the cDNA or gDNA that made up the material.

Sequenced material: peripheral blood. The sequence was collected from a woman between 55 and 75 years old in a cohort sampled during active or convalescent COVID-19. The rearrangement uses TRBV5-6 and TRBJ1-1; possibly TRBD1 for D (6 bases). CDR3 in DNA: TGTGCCAGCAGCTTGTTCTCAGGGGCCAACACTGAAGCTTTCTTT. Amino acids: CASSLFSGANTEAFF.